The 12 T cell receptor beta chains below all came from one sample that was sequenced in a study of monozygotic twins with inflammatory bowel disease (dated by TCRdb to the late 2010s). The library was built by means of 5' RACE. Instrument on record: Illumina HiSeq 2500. The reads underwent TCRdb reprocessing, giving one record for each CDR3 protein sequence and no DNA. The table for this sample lists 350,000 to 500,000 distinct CDR3 sequences. The ten largest clones take up 2% to 2.5% of the sample. Sequences were obtained from blood. The receptors stem from a human donor with ulcerative colitis or Crohn's disease, or a healthy co-twin of an affected twin (not recorded which).

The V call is TRBV27, the J call TRBJ2-4; TCRdb outputs TRBD2, but without DNA this stays unchecked. Looked up from germline, CDR1 is MNHEY and CDR2 is SMNVEV (reference sequence). This CDR3 is built from 20 residues. CDR3 in amino acids: CASSLSGFGMEGAAKNIQYF.

The chain recombines TRBV5-1 with TRBJ1-6; the TCRdb call, TRBD1, lacks DNA for checking. Germline assignment: CDR1 SGHRS and CDR2 YFSETQ. This CDR3 contains 14 residues. This CDR3 is CASSLGTGGSPLHF.

This chain connects TRBV5-6 to TRBJ2-1; the TRBD1 assignment by TCRdb is unverifiable without DNA. The CDR3 consists of 15 residues. Germline V lookup: CDR1 SGHDT, CDR2 YYEEEE. The CDR3 sequence is CASSRGLVSYNEQFF. Full variable domain (missing parts from reference TRBV5-6 and TRBJ2-1): DAGVTQSPTHLIKTRGQQVTLRCSPKSGHDTVSWYQQALGQGPQFIFQYYEEEERQRGNFPDRFSGHQFPNYSSELNVNALLLGDSALYLCASSRGLVSYNEQFFGPGTRLTVL.

V and J are TRBV18 and TRBJ2-5. This CDR3 has 12 residues. Germline CDR1 KGHSH, CDR2 LQKENI. This chain's CDR3 is CASSHKQETQYF. Full variable domain (missing parts from reference TRBV18 and TRBJ2-5): NAGVMQNPRHLVRRRGQEARLRCSPMKGHSHVYWYRQLPEEGLKFMVYLQKENIIDESGMPKERFSAEFPKEGPSILRIQQVVRGDSAAYFCASSHKQETQYFGPGTRLLVL.

This chain connects TRBV18 to TRBJ1-1. The CDR3 is 14 residues long. Germline CDR1 and CDR2: KGHSH and LQKENI. The CDR3 here is CASSPQVGNTEAFF.

The genes are TRBV5-1 and TRBJ2-2. Germline V lookup: CDR1 SGHRS, CDR2 YFSETQ. CDR3 length equals 14 residues. The CDR3: CASSPIPVSGELFF. Filled out from reference TRBV5-1 and TRBJ2-2, the complete variable domain reads KAGVTQTPRYLIKTRGQQVTLSCSPISGHRSVSWYQQTPGQGLQFLFEYFSETQRNKGNFPGRFSGRQFSNSRSEMNVSTLELGDSALYLCASSPIPVSGELFFGEGSRLTVL.

The gene calls are TRBV12-3 or TRBV12-4 and TRBJ1-2. The CDR3 has 14 residues. CDR3 region: CASGPHRINYGYTF.

This chain connects TRBV11-2 to TRBJ1-1; TCRdb indicates TRBD1, and absent DNA this call remains unverified. The CDR3 has 16 residues. Germline V CDR1 and CDR2: SGHAT, FQNNGV. The CDR3: CASSPGRQGMNTEAFF.

J is TRBJ2-7 and V is TRBV7-8; as DNA is missing, the TRBD1 call by TCRdb cannot be tested. CDR3 length equals 11 residues. Looked up from germline, CDR1 is SGHVS and CDR2 is FQNEAQ. The chain's CDR3 is CASSSPAQATF.

V and J are TRBV15 and TRBJ1-5; TCRdb's assignment of TRBD1 cannot be checked, as there is no DNA. This CDR3 contains 15 residues. CDR1 and CDR2 (germline): LNHNV, YYDKDF (reference sequence). The CDR3 loop reads CATSGPGGGNQPQHF.

The chain is built from TRBV7-9 and TRBJ2-3; TCRdb's assignment of TRBD2 cannot be checked, as there is no DNA. Germline V CDR1 and CDR2: SEHNR, FQNEAQ (reference sequence). The CDR3 totals 16 residues. The CDR3 sequence: CASSPVMSGRVDTQYF.

J is TRBJ1-5 and V is TRBV23-1; TCRdb indicates TRBD1, and absent DNA this call remains unverified. TRBV23-1 falls under the ORF class, with uncertain function. The CDR3 loop spans 14 amino acids. CDR3 in amino acids: CASSHPRGLQPQHF.